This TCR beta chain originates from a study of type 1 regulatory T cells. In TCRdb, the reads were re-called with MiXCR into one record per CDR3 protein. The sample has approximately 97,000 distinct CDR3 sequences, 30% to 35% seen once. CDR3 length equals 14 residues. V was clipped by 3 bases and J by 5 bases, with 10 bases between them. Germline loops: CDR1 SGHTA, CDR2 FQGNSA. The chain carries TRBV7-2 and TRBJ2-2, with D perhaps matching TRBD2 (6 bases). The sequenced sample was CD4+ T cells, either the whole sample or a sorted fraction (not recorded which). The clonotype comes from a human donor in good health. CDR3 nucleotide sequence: TGTGCCAGCAGCTTTGGTGGGAGGACCGGGGAGCTGTTTTTT. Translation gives CASSFGGRTGELFF.